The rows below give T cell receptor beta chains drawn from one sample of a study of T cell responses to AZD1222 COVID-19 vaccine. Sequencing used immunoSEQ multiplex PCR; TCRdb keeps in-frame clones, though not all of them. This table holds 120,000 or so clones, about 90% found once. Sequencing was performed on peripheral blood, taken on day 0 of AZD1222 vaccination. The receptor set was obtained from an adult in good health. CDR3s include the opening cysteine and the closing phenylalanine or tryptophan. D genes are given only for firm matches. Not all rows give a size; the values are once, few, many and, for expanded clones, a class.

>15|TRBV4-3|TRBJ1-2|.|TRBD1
CASSQAHRGGYGYTF
TGCGCCAGCAGCCAGGCTCACAGGGGCGGCTATGGCTACACCTTC
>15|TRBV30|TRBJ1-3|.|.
CAWSVQYFSGNTIYF
TGTGCCTGGAGTGTTCAGTACTTCTCTGGAAACACCATATATTTT
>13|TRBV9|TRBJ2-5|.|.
CASSVVGGETQYF
TGTGCCAGCAGCGTAGTTGGTGGGGAGACCCAGTACTTC
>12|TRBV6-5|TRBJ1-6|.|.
CASRGQYSPLHF
TGTGCCAGCAGAGGACAGTATTCACCCCTCCACTTT
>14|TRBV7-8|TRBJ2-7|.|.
CASSPLRGSNEQYF
TGTGCCAGCAGCCCACTCAGGGGCTCCAACGAGCAGTACTTC
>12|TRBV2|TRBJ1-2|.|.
CASSEGVMRYTF
TGTGCCAGCAGTGAAGGGGTAATGCGCTACACCTTC
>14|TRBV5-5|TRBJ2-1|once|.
CASSLASTGNEQFF
TGTGCCAGCAGCTTGGCTTCCACCGGGAATGAGCAGTTCTTC
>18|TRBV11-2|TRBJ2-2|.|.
CASNSHRWDPTNTGELFF
TGTGCCAGCAACTCCCATCGATGGGACCCGACGAACACCGGGGAGCTGTTTTTT
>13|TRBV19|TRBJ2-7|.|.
CASSRETGREQYF
TGTGCCAGTAGTAGGGAGACGGGGCGCGAGCAGTACTTC
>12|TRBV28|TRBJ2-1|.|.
CASSFGWNEQFF
TGTGCCAGCAGTTTCGGTTGGAATGAGCAGTTCTTC
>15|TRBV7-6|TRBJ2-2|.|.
CASSFRDHISGELFF
TGTGCCAGCAGCTTCCGGGACCATATTTCCGGGGAGCTGTTTTTT
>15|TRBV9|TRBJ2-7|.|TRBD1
CASSVGQGISYEQYF
TGTGCCAGCAGCGTAGGACAGGGGATCTCCTACGAGCAGTACTTC
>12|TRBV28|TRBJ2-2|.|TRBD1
CASTGTTGELFF
TGTGCCTCGACAGGGACCACCGGGGAGCTGTTTTTT
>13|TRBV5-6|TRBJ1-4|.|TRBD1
CASRGQHNEKLFF
TGTGCCAGCAGGGGACAGCATAATGAAAAACTGTTTTTT
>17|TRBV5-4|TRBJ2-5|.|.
CASSLGGAKILQETQYF
TGTGCCAGCAGCTTGGGGGGGGCCAAAATACTTCAAGAGACCCAGTACTTC
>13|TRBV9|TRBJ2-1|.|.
CASSVKRDNEQFF
TGTGCCAGCAGCGTGAAGCGCGACAATGAGCAGTTCTTC
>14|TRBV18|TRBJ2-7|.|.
CASSSYGQAYEQYF
TGTGCCAGCTCATCCTACGGGCAAGCCTACGAGCAGTACTTC
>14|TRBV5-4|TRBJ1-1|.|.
CASSLAAGDTEAFF
TGTGCCAGCAGCTTGGCGGCGGGGGACACTGAAGCTTTCTTT
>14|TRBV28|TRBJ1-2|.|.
CASSLTTVNYGYTF
TGTGCCAGCAGTTTAACCACAGTTAACTATGGCTACACCTTC
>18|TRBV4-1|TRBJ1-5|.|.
CASSQANLIGAGFQPQHF
TGCGCCAGCAGCCAAGCTAACCTTATAGGGGCAGGTTTTCAGCCCCAGCATTTT
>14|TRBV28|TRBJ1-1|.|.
CASRTNVGIAEAFF
TGTGCCAGCAGGACGAACGTGGGAATCGCTGAAGCTTTCTTT
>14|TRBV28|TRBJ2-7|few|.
CASKGGGATYEQYF
TGTGCCAGCAAGGGTGGCGGGGCTACCTACGAGCAGTACTTC
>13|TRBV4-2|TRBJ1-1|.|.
CASSREMDTEAFF
TGTGCCAGCAGTAGGGAGATGGACACTGAAGCTTTCTTT
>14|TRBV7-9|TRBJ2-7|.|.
CASTLTDSSYEQYF
TGTGCCAGCACCTTAACGGACAGCTCCTACGAGCAGTACTTC
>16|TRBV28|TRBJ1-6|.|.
CASRPPVSSYNSPLHF
TGTGCCAGCAGGCCCCCAGTAAGCTCCTATAATTCACCCCTCCACTTT
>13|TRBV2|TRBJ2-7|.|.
CASSEGGGSEQYF
TGTGCCAGCAGTGAAGGAGGGGGAAGCGAGCAGTACTTC